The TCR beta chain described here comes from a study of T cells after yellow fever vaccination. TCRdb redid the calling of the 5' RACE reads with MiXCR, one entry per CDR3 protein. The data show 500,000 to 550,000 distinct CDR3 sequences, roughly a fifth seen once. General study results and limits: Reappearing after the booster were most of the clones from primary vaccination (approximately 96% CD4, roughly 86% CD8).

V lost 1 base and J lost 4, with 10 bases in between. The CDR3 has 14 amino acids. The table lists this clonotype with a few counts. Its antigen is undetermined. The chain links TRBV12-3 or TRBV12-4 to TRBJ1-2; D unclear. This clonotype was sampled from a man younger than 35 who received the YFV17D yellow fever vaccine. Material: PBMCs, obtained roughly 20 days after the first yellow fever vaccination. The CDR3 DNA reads TGTGCCAGCAGTTTAGAGTACGGCGTCTATGGCTACACCTTC. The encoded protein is CASSLEYGVYGYTF.